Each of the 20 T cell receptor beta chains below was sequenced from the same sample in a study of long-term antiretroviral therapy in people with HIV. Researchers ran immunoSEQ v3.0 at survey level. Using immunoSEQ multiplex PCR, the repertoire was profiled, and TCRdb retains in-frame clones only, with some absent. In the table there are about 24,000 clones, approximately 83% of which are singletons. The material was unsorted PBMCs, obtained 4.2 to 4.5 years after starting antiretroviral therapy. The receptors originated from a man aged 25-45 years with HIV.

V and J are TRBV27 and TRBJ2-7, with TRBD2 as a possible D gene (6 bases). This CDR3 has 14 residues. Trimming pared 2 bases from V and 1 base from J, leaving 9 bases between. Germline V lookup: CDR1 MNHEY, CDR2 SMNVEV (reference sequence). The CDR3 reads CASSLGGSSYEQYF. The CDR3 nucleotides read TGTGCCAGCAGTTTAGGGGGGAGTTCCTACGAGCAGTACTTC.

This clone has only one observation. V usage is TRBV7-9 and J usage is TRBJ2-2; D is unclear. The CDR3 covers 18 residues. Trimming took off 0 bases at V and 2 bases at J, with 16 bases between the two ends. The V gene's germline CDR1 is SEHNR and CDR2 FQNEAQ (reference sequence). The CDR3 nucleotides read TGTGCCAGCAGCTTAGCGCTATTGAAGCGCCGCAACACCGGGGAGCTGTTTTTT. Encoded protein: CASSLALLKRRNTGELFF.

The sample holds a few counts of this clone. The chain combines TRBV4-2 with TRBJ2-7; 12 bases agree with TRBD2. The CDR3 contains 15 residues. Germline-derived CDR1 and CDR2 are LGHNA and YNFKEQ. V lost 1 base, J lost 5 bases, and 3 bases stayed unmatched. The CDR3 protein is CASSQGLAGAHEQYF. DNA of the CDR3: TGTGCCAGCAGCCAAGGACTAGCGGGAGCCCACGAGCAGTACTTC.

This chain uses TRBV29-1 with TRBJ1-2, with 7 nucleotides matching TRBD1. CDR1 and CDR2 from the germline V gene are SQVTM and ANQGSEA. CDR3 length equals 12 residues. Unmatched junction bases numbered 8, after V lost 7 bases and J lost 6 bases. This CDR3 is CSAGEGADGYTF. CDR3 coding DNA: TGCAGCGCCGGGGAGGGGGCGGATGGCTACACCTTC.

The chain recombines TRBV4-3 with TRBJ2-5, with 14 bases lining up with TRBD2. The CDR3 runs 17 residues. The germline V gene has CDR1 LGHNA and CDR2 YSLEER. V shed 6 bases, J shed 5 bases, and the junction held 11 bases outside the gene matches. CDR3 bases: TGCGCCAGCAGTCCCAACCCCCGGACTAGCGGGGGGGAGACCCAGTACTTC. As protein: CASSPNPRTSGGETQYF.

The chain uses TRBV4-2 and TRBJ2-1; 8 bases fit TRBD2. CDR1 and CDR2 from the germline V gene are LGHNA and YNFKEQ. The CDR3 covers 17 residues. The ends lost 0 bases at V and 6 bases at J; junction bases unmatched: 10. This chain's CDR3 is CASSQEKAGGLVNEQFF. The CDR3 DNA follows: TGTGCCAGCAGCCAAGAGAAGGCGGGAGGACTGGTCAATGAGCAGTTCTTC.

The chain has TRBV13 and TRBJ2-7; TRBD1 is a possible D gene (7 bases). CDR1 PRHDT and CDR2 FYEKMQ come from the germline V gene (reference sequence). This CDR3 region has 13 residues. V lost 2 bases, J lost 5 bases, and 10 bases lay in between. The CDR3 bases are TGTGCCAGCAGCTTATCAGGGGGGAACGAGCAGTACTTC. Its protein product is CASSLSGGNEQYF.

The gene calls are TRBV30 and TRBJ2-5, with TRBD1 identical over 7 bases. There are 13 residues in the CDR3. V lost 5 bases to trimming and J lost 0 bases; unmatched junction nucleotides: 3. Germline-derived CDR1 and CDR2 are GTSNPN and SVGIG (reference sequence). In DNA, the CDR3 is TGTGCCTGGGGAACAGGGGACCAAGAGACCCAGTACTTC. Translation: CAWGTGDQETQYF.

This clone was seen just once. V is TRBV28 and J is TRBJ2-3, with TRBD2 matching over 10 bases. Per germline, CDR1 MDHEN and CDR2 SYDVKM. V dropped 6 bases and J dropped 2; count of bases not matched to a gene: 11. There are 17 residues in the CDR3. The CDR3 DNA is TGTGCCAGCAGCCAATTGTGGACTAGCGGTTCCACAGATACGCAGTATTTT. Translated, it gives CASSQLWTSGSTDTQYF.

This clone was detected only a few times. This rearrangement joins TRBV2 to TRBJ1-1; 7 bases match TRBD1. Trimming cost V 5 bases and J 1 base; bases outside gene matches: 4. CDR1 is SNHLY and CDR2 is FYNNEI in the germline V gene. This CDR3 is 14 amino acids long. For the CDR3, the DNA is TGTGCCAGCAGTCGGGGACAGAAGAACACTGAAGCTTTCTTT. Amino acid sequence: CASSRGQKNTEAFF. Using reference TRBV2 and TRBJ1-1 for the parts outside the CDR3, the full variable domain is EPEVTQTPSHQVTQMGQEVILRCVPISNHLYFYWYRQILGQKVEFLVSFYNNEISEKSEIFDDQFSVERPDGSNFTLKIRSTKLEDSAMYFCASSRGQKNTEAFFGQGTRLTVV.

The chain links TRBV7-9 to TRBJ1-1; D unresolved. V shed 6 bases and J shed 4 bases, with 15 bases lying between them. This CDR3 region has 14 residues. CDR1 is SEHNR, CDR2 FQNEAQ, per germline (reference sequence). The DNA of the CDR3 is TGTGCCAGCAGTCTCCCTCTGGGGAGCACTGAAGCTTTCTTT. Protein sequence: CASSLPLGSTEAFF.

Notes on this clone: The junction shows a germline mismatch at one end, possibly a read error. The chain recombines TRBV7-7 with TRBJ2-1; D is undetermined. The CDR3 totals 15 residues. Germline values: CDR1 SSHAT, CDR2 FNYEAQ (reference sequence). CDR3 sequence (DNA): TGTGCTAGCAGCTTAGATGGTGCCTCCTACAATGAGCAGTTCTTC. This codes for CASSLDGASYNEQFF.

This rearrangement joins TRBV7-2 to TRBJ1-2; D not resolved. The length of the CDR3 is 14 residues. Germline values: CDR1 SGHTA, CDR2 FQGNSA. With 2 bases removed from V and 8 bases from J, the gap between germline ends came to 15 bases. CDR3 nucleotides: TGTGCCAGCAGCTTAAAAGGGTCCCCCGGCGGCTACACCTTC. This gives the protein CASSLKGSPGGYTF.

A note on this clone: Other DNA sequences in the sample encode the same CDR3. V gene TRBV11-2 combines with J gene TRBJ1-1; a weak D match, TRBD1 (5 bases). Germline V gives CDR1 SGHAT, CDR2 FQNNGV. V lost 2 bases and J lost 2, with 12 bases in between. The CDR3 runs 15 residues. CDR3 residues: CASSLLAGPNTEAFF. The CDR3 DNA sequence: TGTGCCAGCAGCTTACTAGCGGGACCCAACACTGAAGCTTTCTTT.

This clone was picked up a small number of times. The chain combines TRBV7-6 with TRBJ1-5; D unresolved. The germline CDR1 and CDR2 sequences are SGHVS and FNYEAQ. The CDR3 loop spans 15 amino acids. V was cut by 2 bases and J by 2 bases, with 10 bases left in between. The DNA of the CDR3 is TGTGCCAGCAGCTTATCCGCCTGGGGCAATCAGCCCCAGCATTTT. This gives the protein CASSLSAWGNQPQHF. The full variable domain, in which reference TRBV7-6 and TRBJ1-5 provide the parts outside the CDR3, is GAGVSQSPRYKVTKRGQDVALRCDPISGHVSLYWYRQALGQGPEFLTYFNYEAQQDKSGLPNDRFSAERPEGSISTLTIQRTEQRDSAMYRCASSLSAWGNQPQHFGDGTRLSIL.

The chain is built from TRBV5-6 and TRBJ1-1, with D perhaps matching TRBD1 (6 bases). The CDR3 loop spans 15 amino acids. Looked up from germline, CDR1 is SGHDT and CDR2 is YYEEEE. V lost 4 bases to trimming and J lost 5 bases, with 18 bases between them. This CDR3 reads CASSPAGAARTEAFF. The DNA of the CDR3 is TGTGCCAGCAGCCCGGCGGGGGCGGCTCGAACTGAAGCTTTCTTT.

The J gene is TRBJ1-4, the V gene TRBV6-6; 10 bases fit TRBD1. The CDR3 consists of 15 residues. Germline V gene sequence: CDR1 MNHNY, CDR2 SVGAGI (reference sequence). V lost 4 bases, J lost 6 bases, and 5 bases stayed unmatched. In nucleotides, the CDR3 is TGTGCCAGCAGTTTCCGGGACAGGGGAGATGAAAAACTGTTTTTT. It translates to CASSFRDRGDEKLFF.

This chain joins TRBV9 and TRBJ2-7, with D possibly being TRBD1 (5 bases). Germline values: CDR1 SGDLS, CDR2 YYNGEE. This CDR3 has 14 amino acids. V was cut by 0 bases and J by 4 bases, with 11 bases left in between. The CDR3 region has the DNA TGTGCCAGCAGCGTAGACCCGACAGATTACGAGCAGTACTTC. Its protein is CASSVDPTDYEQYF.

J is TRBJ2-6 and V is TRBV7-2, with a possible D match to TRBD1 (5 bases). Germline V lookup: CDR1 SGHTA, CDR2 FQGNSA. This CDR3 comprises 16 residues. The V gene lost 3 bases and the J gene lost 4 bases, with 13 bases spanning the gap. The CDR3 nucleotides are TGTGCCAGCAGCTTGCGGCCAGGGTCGGGGGCCAACGTCCTGACTTTC. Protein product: CASSLRPGSGANVLTF.

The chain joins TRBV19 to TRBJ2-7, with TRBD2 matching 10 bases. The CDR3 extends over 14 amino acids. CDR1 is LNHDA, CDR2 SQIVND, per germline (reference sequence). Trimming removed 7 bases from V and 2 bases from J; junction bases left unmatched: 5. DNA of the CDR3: TGTGCCAGTAAAGAGCGGGAGGGCCCCTACGAGCAGTACTTC. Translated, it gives CASKEREGPYEQYF. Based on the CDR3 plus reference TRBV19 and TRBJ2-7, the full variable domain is DGGITQSPKYLFRKEGQNVTLSCEQNLNHDAMYWYRQDPGQGLRLIYYSQIVNDFQKGDIAEGYSVSREKKESFPLTVTSAQKNPTAFYLCASKEREGPYEQYFGPGTRLTVT.